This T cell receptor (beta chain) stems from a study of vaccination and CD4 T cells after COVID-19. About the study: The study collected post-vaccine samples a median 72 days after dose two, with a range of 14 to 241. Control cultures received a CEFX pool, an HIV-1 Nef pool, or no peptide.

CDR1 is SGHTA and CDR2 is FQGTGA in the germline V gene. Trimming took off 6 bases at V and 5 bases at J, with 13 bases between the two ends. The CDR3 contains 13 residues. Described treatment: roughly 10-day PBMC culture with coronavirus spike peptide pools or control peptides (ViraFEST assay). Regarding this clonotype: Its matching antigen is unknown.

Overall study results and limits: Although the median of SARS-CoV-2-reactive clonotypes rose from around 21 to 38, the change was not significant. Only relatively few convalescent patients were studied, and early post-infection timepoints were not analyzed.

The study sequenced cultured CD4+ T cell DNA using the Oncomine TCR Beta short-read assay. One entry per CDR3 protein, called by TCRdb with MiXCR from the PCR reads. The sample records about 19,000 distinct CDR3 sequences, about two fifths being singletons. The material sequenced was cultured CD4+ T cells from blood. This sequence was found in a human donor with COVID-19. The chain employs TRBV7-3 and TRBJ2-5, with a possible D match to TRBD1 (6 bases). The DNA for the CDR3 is TGTGCCAGCAGTACAGGGATGGGTGAGACCCAGTACTTC. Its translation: CASSTGMGETQYF.